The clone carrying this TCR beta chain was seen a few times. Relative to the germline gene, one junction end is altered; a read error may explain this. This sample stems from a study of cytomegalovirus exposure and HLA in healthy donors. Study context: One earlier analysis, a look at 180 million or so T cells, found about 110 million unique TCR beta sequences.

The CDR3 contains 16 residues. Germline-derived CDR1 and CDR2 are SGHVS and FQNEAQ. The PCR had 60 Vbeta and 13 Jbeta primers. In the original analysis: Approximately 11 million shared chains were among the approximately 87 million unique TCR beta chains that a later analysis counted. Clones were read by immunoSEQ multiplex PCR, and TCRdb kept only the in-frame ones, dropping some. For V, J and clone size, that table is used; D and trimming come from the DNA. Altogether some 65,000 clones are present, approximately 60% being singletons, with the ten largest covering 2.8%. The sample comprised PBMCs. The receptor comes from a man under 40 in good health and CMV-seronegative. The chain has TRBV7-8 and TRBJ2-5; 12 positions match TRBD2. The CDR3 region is CASSLAGGPSQETQYF. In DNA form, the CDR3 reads TGTGCCAGCAGCCTAGCGGGGGGGCCGTCCCAAGAGACCCAGTACTTC.